The present entry profiles one T cell receptor beta chain with its context. Its cognate antigen is unknown. The record originates from a study of cytomegalovirus exposure and HLA in healthy donors. Vbeta (60) and Jbeta (13) primers were used in the PCR. Measured with immunoSEQ multiplex PCR; TCRdb has only the in-frame clones, and not every one. The data contain about 120,000 clones, roughly a tenth of them singletons. In germline, CDR1 is SEHNR, CDR2 FQNEAQ (reference sequence). V trimming: 3 bases; J trimming: 6 bases; junction bases outside the gene matches: 10. The CDR3 extends over 15 amino acids. Study-wide points: Within the data, a cluster of highly shared sequence variants was likely a sequencing artifact. Later analysis reportedly placed an Asian-associated ancestry cluster below the roughly 700-donor mean in N-insertions.

This TCR was sampled from a woman aged 18-35 years in good health and CMV-seropositive. This chain connects TRBV7-9 to TRBJ2-7; 8 bases are shared with TRBD2. Material: PBMCs. CDR3 sequence reads: CASSFRGAGGGEQYF. The CDR3 nucleotides read TGTGCCAGCAGCTTCCGGGGGGCGGGAGGAGGCGAGCAGTACTTC.